This entry lists 29 T cell receptor beta chains sequenced from one sample in a study of blood T cell repertoires in COVID-19. Some clones are missing from TCRdb's copy, which holds only in-frame ones; the method was immunoSEQ multiplex PCR. The table includes under 25,000 clones, around 69% detected once. The sequenced sample consisted of peripheral blood. These receptors came from a human donor in a cohort sampled during active or convalescent COVID-19.

This chain links TRBV7-9 with TRBJ1-1; D possibly corresponds to TRBD1 (6 bases). CDR3 length: 15 amino acids. Germline V gene lookup returns CDR1 SEHNR and CDR2 FQNEAQ (reference sequence). With 5 bases removed from V and 7 bases from J, the gap between germline ends came to 20 bases. CDR3 DNA sequence: TGTGCCAGCAGCCCCCAAAGGGGGGGAGGGGGTGAAGCTTTCTTT. Its protein product is CASSPQRGGGGEAFF.

The chain employs TRBV24-1 and TRBJ2-5; TRBD2 is a possible D gene (6 bases). With 4 bases removed from V and 3 bases from J, the gap between germline ends came to 14 bases. CDR3 size: 15 residues. The germline V gene encodes CDR1 KGHDR and CDR2 SFDVKD. The CDR3 DNA is TGTGCCACCAGTGACCCAATTCTAGCGAAAGAGACCCAGTACTTC. Its translation is CATSDPILAKETQYF.

The chain uses TRBV21-1 and TRBJ2-2; TRBD2 is the table's D call and was not checked against the DNA. TRBV21-1 represents a pseudogene. This CDR3 region has 14 residues. CDR3 DNA sequence: TGTGCCAGCAGCAATCCCCCCCTCCTGGGGGAGCTGTTTTTT. Its translation: CASSNPPLLGELFF.

This sequence joins TRBV9 and TRBJ2-7, with 10 bases aligning to TRBD2. CDR3 length: 14 residues. CDR1 SGDLS and CDR2 YYNGEE come from the germline V gene. Losses at the gene ends were 4 bases for V and 6 bases for J; bases not matched to a gene: 7. The chain's CDR3 is CASSSGGARFEQYF. The CDR3 DNA is TGTGCCAGCAGCAGCGGGGGGGCAAGGTTCGAGCAGTACTTC.

This rearrangement joins TRBV20-1 to TRBJ1-1, with D possibly TRBD1 on 6 matching bases. This CDR3 is 10 amino acids long. Germline loops: CDR1 DFQATT, CDR2 SNEGSKA (reference sequence). With 5 bases removed from V and 11 bases from J, the gap between germline ends came to 12 bases. CDR3 in amino acids: CSAAQGHAFF. The CDR3 DNA follows: TGCAGTGCTGCGCAGGGACATGCTTTCTTT.

The chain has TRBV6-5 and TRBJ1-4; D gene unclear. The CDR3 is 15 amino acids. V lost 8 bases and J 8 bases, leaving 21 bases between the germline ends. From germline, CDR1 is MNHEY and CDR2 SVGAGI. For the CDR3, the DNA is TGTGCCAGCGGATCCGTAGGTCCGAGGTGGGAAAAACTGTTTTTT. It encodes CASGSVGPRWEKLFF.

This chain connects TRBV5-1 to TRBJ1-3, with 7 bases identical to TRBD1. V was clipped by 3 bases and J by 4 bases; unmatched bases: 4. This CDR3 region has 14 residues. Germline CDR1 and CDR2: SGHRS and YFSETQ. The CDR3 nucleotides read TGCGCCAGCAGCTCAACAGGGGCCGGAAACACCATATATTTT. Its protein product is CASSSTGAGNTIYF.

The chain recombines TRBV6-5 with TRBJ1-2; tentative D call: TRBD1 (6 bases). CDR1 is MNHEY and CDR2 is SVGAGI in the germline V gene. V was trimmed by 5 bases and J by 4 bases, leaving 17 bases between them. The CDR3 spans 15 residues. As DNA, the CDR3 is TGTGCCAGCAGTCCTGGGGGCCACAGGACCTATGGCTACACCTTC. Translation: CASSPGGHRTYGYTF.

The rearrangement joins TRBV9 to TRBJ1-1; D remains ambiguous. Looked up from germline, CDR1 is SGDLS and CDR2 is YYNGEE. This CDR3 contains 11 residues. The V end lost 9 bases, the J end lost 12 bases, and 18 bases lay between the germline ends. This CDR3 reads CATSPQPWSFF. The CDR3 coding sequence is TGTGCCACCTCTCCACAACCTTGGTCTTTCTTT.

The chain links TRBV28 to TRBJ1-6; D not certain. The germline CDR1 and CDR2 sequences are MDHEN and SYDVKM. V lost 1 base to trimming and J lost 4 bases, with 11 bases between them. This CDR3 contains 16 residues. The CDR3 loop reads CASSLSARSYNSPLHF. CDR3 sequence (DNA): TGTGCCAGCAGTTTATCCGCCAGGTCGTATAATTCACCCCTCCACTTT.

The chain recombines TRBV19 with TRBJ2-2, with TRBD2 matching over 12 bases. The CDR3 has 15 residues. Germline V gene sequence: CDR1 LNHDA, CDR2 SQIVND (reference sequence). The V and J ends lost 8 bases and 4 bases, in that order; junction bases with no gene match: 5. CDR3 nucleotides: TGTGCCAGTGAGCCGGGACTAGCGGGCACCGGGGAGCTGTTTTTT. Amino acids: CASEPGLAGTGELFF.

The chain has TRBV19 and TRBJ2-6, with D unresolved. Trimming removed 3 bases from V and 4 bases from J, with 19 bases in between. Germline CDR1 is LNHDA and CDR2 is SQIVND (reference sequence). The CDR3 is made up of 18 amino acids. The CDR3 nucleotides are TGTGCCAGTAGTATTCCGCCCTGGCTCGTGTCGGGGGCCAACGTCCTGACTTTC. Encoded protein: CASSIPPWLVSGANVLTF.

The chain combines TRBV18 with TRBJ2-2, with 7 bases fitting TRBD1. Trimming at V came to 3 bases and at J to 4 bases, leaving 2 bases not matched to a gene. The CDR3 is 14 residues long. Germline lookup yields CDR1 KGHSH and CDR2 LQKENI. The CDR3 sequence: CASSPGTATGELFF. In nucleotides, the CDR3 is TGTGCCAGCTCACCCGGGACAGCCACCGGGGAGCTGTTTTTT.

The gene calls are TRBV5-1 and TRBJ2-1; 12 positions agree with TRBD2. This CDR3 has 16 amino acids. Germline V CDR1 and CDR2: SGHRS, YFSETQ. The junction had 5 bases not matched to a gene; V was cut back by 3 bases and J by 4 bases. CDR3 sequence: CASSSWTSGMYNEQFF. The CDR3 coding sequence is TGCGCCAGCAGCTCCTGGACTAGCGGGATGTACAATGAGCAGTTCTTC. Combining the CDR3 with reference TRBV5-1 and TRBJ2-1 gives the whole variable domain KAGVTQTPRYLIKTRGQQVTLSCSPISGHRSVSWYQQTPGQGLQFLFEYFSETQRNKGNFPGRFSGRQFSNSRSEMNVSTLELGDSALYLCASSSWTSGMYNEQFFGPGTRLTVL.

Judged by abundance, this clone is medium-sized. The rearrangement uses TRBV6-5 and TRBJ2-1; 9 bases agree with TRBD1. Germline V gene data show CDR1 as MNHEY and CDR2 as SVGAGI. This CDR3 spans 13 amino acids. V gave up 7 bases and J gave up 8 bases; unmatched junction bases: 6. For the CDR3, the DNA is TGTGCCAGCACCATGACAGGGGGAGATGAGCAGTTCTTC. This encodes CASTMTGGDEQFF.

This clone appeared a single time. V is TRBV28 and J is TRBJ2-7; 7 bases line up with TRBD1. The germline gives CDR1 MDHEN, CDR2 SYDVKM. Losses at the gene ends were 3 bases for V and 4 bases for J; bases not matched to a gene: 9. The CDR3 extends over 15 amino acids. The chain's CDR3 is CASSFLTGQAYEQYF. The CDR3 DNA reads as TGTGCCAGCAGTTTTCTGACCGGACAGGCTTACGAGCAGTACTTC.

The chain recombines TRBV7-8 with TRBJ2-7; 8 positions match TRBD2. Per the germline V gene, CDR1 is SGHVS and CDR2 is FQNEAQ. This CDR3 has 15 amino acids. Losses at the gene ends were 4 bases for V and 2 bases for J; bases not matched to a gene: 7. CDR3 residues: CASSYGLAATYEQYF. The CDR3 coding sequence is TGTGCCAGCAGCTATGGACTAGCCGCGACCTACGAGCAGTACTTC. Combining the CDR3 with reference TRBV7-8 and TRBJ2-7 gives the whole variable domain GAGVSQSPRYKVAKRGQDVALRCDPISGHVSLFWYQQALGQGPEFLTYFQNEAQLDKSGLPSDRFFAERPEGSVSTLKIQRTQQEDSAVYLCASSYGLAATYEQYFGPGTRLTVT.

The chain has TRBV20-1 and TRBJ1-5; TRBD1 matches 8 bases. V lost 3 bases to trimming and J lost 3 bases; unmatched junction nucleotides: 4. The CDR3 loop spans 14 amino acids. Germline CDR1 reads DFQATT; CDR2 reads SNEGSKA (reference sequence). The CDR3 here is CSASNRGFNQPQHF. The CDR3 DNA is TGCAGTGCTAGTAACAGGGGGTTCAATCAGCCCCAGCATTTT.

The J gene is TRBJ2-2, the V gene TRBV6-2 or TRBV6-3, with D possibly being TRBD1 (5 bases). Germline V CDR1 and CDR2: MNHEY, SVGEGT. Trimming pared 4 bases from V and 5 bases from J, leaving 8 bases between. CDR3 length equals 13 residues. The CDR3 bases are TGTGCCAGCAGTTGGGGCCGGACCGGGGAGCTGTTTTTT. This encodes CASSWGRTGELFF.

V gene TRBV29-1 combines with J gene TRBJ1-2; tentative D call: TRBD1 (5 bases). The CDR3 is 14 amino acids. Trimming took off 3 bases at V and 2 bases at J, with 13 bases between the two ends. Germline V gene lookup returns CDR1 SQVTM and CDR2 ANQGSEA. For the CDR3, the DNA is TGCAGCGTTGATAAAGCGGGGACCAACTATGGCTACACCTTC. Translated: CSVDKAGTNYGYTF. Variable domain in full (rest from reference TRBV29-1 and TRBJ1-2): SAVISQKPSRDICQRGTSLTIQCQVDSQVTMMFWYRQQPGQSLTLIATANQGSEATYESGFVIDKFPISRPNLTFSTLTVSNMSPEDSSIYLCSVDKAGTNYGYTFGSGTRLTVV.

CDR3 in DNA: TGTGCCAGCAGTTCACTCCCCCGAGGGCAGTTCTTC. It yields the protein CASSSLPRGQFF. The V call is TRBV12-3 or TRBV12-4, the J call TRBJ2-1; D is unclear. Trimming took off 4 bases at V and 12 bases at J, with 13 bases between the two ends. CDR3 size: 12 residues.

The J gene is TRBJ1-5, the V gene TRBV28; no clear D gene. The germline V gene encodes CDR1 MDHEN and CDR2 SYDVKM. V was trimmed by 2 bases and J by 0 bases, leaving 14 bases between them. The CDR3 length is 17 residues. The CDR3 DNA is TGTGCCAGCAGTTTAGCGGGCGCTGGTTATAGCAATCAGCCCCAGCATTTT. It yields the protein CASSLAGAGYSNQPQHF.

The chain links TRBV2 to TRBJ1-1; weak D call: TRBD1 (6 bases). Per the germline V gene, CDR1 is SNHLY and CDR2 is FYNNEI. The CDR3 runs 15 residues. V lost 3 bases and J 0 bases, leaving 11 bases between the germline ends. This CDR3 reads CASSEGARVNTEAFF. The CDR3 DNA reads as TGTGCCAGCAGTGAGGGGGCCCGAGTGAACACTGAAGCTTTCTTT.

The chain carries TRBV6-5 and TRBJ1-1; tentative D call: TRBD1 (6 bases). Germline CDR1 and CDR2: MNHEY and SVGAGI. The CDR3 extends over 15 amino acids. V was clipped by 2 bases and J by 7 bases, with 17 bases between them. The CDR3 reads CASSYGQIESREAFF. The CDR3 DNA reads TGTGCCAGCAGTTACGGACAGATCGAGTCCCGTGAAGCTTTCTTT.

The rearrangement joins TRBV6-5 to TRBJ2-1; TRBD2 might be the D (6 bases). Trimming left V 5 bases short and J 10 bases short, with 21 bases between. Germline assignment: CDR1 MNHEY and CDR2 SVGAGI. This CDR3 has 15 residues. The CDR3 DNA sequence: TGTGCCAGCAGTCCTAATTTGGGAGCGGGCCTCGAGCAGTTCTTC. Amino acids: CASSPNLGAGLEQFF.

This sequence joins TRBV28 and TRBJ2-5; tentative D call: TRBD2 (6 bases). Germline lookup yields CDR1 MDHEN and CDR2 SYDVKM. Trimming left V 2 bases short and J 1 base short, with 11 bases between. This CDR3 has 15 amino acids. CDR3 coding DNA: TGTGCCAGCAGTTTAAGCCTAGCGCTCCAAGAGACCCAGTACTTC. Encoded protein: CASSLSLALQETQYF.

The CDR3 sequence is CASNPRGTGILRGYGYTF. The CDR3 nucleotides are TGTGCCAGCAACCCGCGAGGGACAGGGATACTGCGGGGGTATGGCTACACCTTC. The chain uses TRBV6-2 or TRBV6-3 and TRBJ1-2, with 9 positions matching TRBD1. CDR3 length: 18 residues. Trimming cost V 7 bases and J 5 bases; bases outside gene matches: 20. Germline-derived CDR1 and CDR2 are MNHEY and SVGEGT.

The rearrangement joins TRBV5-4 to TRBJ2-5; 8 bases match TRBD2. CDR3 length: 15 amino acids. Germline CDR1 SGHNT, CDR2 YYREEE (reference sequence). The V gene end was trimmed by 4 bases and the J gene end by 2 bases; junction bases not matched to a gene: 7. CDR3 residues: CASSPTSGRQETQYF. CDR3 nucleotides: TGTGCCAGCAGCCCTACTAGCGGACGACAAGAGACCCAGTACTTC.

This sequence joins TRBV7-9 and TRBJ1-1, with D possibly being TRBD1 (6 bases). The V end was cut by 5 bases, the J end by 4 bases, with 26 bases between. Germline CDR1 SEHNR, CDR2 FQNEAQ (reference sequence). The CDR3 totals 18 residues. CDR3 loop: CASSQGPKEQGGSTEAFF. The CDR3 DNA follows: TGTGCCAGCAGCCAGGGACCTAAGGAACAAGGGGGTAGCACTGAAGCTTTCTTT.